This TCR beta chain derives from a study of T cell changes during pregnancy in multiple sclerosis. Generated by immunoSEQ multiplex PCR, the TCRdb table keeps only in-frame clones and is missing some. The table records 30,000 to 40,000 clones, under 95% of them present only once. The germline CDR1 and CDR2 sequences are SEHNR and FQNEAQ (reference sequence). CDR3 length equals 13 residues. Trimming removed 3 bases from V and 6 bases from J, with 11 bases in between. The clonotype was recovered from a female donor with multiple sclerosis, enrolled in a pregnancy study. The material was CD4+ T cells from peripheral blood mononuclear cells, obtained in the third trimester of pregnancy. The chain recombines TRBV7-9 with TRBJ1-2; no reliable D call. The CDR3 here is CASSFRTEDGYTF. The CDR3 coding sequence is TGTGCCAGCAGCTTCCGAACGGAGGATGGCTACACCTTC.